The 21 T cell receptor beta chains below all came from one sample that was sequenced in a study of T cell repertoires in cytomegalovirus infection. TCRdb itself ran the reads through MiXCR, one entry per CDR3 protein. The sample includes around 200,000 distinct CDR3 sequences, approximately 38% of them seen just once. The antigens of these receptors remain unknown. Here the sequenced sample was CD8+ T cells from cultured PBMCs, taken from culture after CMV antigen stimulation. Source of these receptors: a human donor in good health (CMV status not recorded). Some clones in this sample may be carry-over from other donors' samples.

The chain uses TRBV7-6 and TRBJ2-5, with 7 bases aligning to TRBD2. With V trimmed by 3 bases and J by 1 base, 8 bases remained unmatched. This CDR3 contains 16 residues. Germline V gene lookup returns CDR1 SGHVS and CDR2 FNYEAQ. Here the CDR3 reads CASSFQGLSLQETQYF. CDR3 coding DNA: TGTGCCAGCAGCTTTCAGGGACTATCCCTCCAAGAGACCCAGTACTTC.

This clonotype was picked up many times. This chain connects TRBV7-6 to TRBJ1-1; D is uncertain. CDR1 is SGHVS, CDR2 FNYEAQ, per germline. The CDR3 covers 15 residues. Deletions cut 1 base from V and 1 base from J, with 10 bases between. CDR3 in DNA: TGTGCCAGCAGCTTAGAATTTTTGGGGAACACTGAAGCTTTCTTT. Its translation is CASSLEFLGNTEAFF. The variable domain in full, with the rest retrieved from reference TRBV7-6 and TRBJ1-1, is GAGVSQSPRYKVTKRGQDVALRCDPISGHVSLYWYRQALGQGPEFLTYFNYEAQQDKSGLPNDRFSAERPEGSISTLTIQRTEQRDSAMYRCASSLEFLGNTEAFFGQGTRLTVV.

This clonotype was seen more than once but under ten times. The genes are TRBV27 and TRBJ1-3, with TRBD1 matching 7 bases. Germline V gene data show CDR1 as MNHEY and CDR2 as SMNVEV (reference sequence). The CDR3 spans 14 residues. V trimming: 2 bases; J trimming: 4 bases; junction bases outside the gene matches: 2. The CDR3 sequence: CASSLRGGGNTIYF. The CDR3 DNA reads TGTGCCAGCAGTTTAAGAGGGGGCGGAAACACCATATATTTT.

V gene TRBV27 combines with J gene TRBJ2-3, with D unresolved. The V gene lost 9 bases and the J gene lost 14 bases, with 15 bases spanning the gap. This CDR3 region has 10 residues. From germline, CDR1 is MNHEY and CDR2 SMNVEV (reference sequence). The CDR3 DNA follows: TGTGCCAGTCACGGAGATACGACGTATTTT. Translating gives CASHGDTTYF.

J is TRBJ2-4 and V is TRBV7-9; TRBD1 agrees at 9 bases. The CDR3 sequence is 16 residues long. Germline CDR1 reads SEHNR; CDR2 reads FQNEAQ (reference sequence). After removal of 5 bases from V and 0 bases from J, the junction contained 5 bases not matched to a gene. The CDR3 region has the DNA TGTGCCAGCAGCCCAGGACAGGGGTTAGCCAAAAACATTCAGTACTTC. This codes for CASSPGQGLAKNIQYF.

The chain uses TRBV5-1 and TRBJ1-2, with 9 bases fitting TRBD1. The CDR3 has 13 amino acids. V trimming: 4 bases; J trimming: 4 bases; junction bases outside the gene matches: 2. Per germline, CDR1 SGHRS and CDR2 YFSETQ. CDR3 nucleotides: TGCGCCAGCAGCACGGGACAGGGCTATGGCTACACCTTC. Its protein is CASSTGQGYGYTF.

This clonotype was seen at least ten times. This chain joins TRBV27 and TRBJ1-6, with 9 positions matching TRBD1. The CDR3 runs to 14 residues. CDR1 and CDR2 (germline): MNHEY, SMNVEV (reference sequence). Trimming took 7 bases from V and 7 from J; bases not matched to a gene: 5. Written as DNA, the CDR3 is TGTGCCAGCAACAGGGGGCTGCACAATTCACCCCTCCACTTT. Its translation: CASNRGLHNSPLHF.

The chain links TRBV7-8 to TRBJ2-1, with 14 bases aligning to TRBD2. Germline values: CDR1 SGHVS, CDR2 FQNEAQ. CDR3 length: 21 residues. After removal of 1 base from V and 2 bases from J, the junction contained 13 bases not matched to a gene. CDR3 bases: TGTGCCAGCAGCTTAGGAGTCGCGGGACTAGCGGGAGATAGCACCTACAATGAGCAGTTCTTC. Amino acid sequence: CASSLGVAGLAGDSTYNEQFF.

This clonotype was detected only a few times. The J gene is TRBJ1-5, the V gene TRBV27, with a possible D match to TRBD1 (6 bases). This CDR3 region has 14 residues. The V and J ends lost 3 bases and 3 bases respectively, with 9 bases between them. Germline CDR1 is MNHEY and CDR2 is SMNVEV (reference sequence). The CDR3 DNA reads as TGTGCCAGCAGTTTGCACAGGGTCAATCAGCCCCAGCATTTT. It yields the protein CASSLHRVNQPQHF.

This clonotype was detected a few times. This chain joins TRBV27 and TRBJ2-7; TRBD2 might be the D (5 bases). This CDR3 has 13 amino acids. V lost 3 bases to trimming and J lost 4 bases, with 10 bases between them. CDR1 and CDR2 (germline): MNHEY, SMNVEV (reference sequence). The CDR3 DNA is TGTGCCAGCAGTTTGGGCACTAGATACGAGCAGTACTTC. It codes for CASSLGTRYEQYF.

This clonotype has only a few counts. V is TRBV7-9 and J is TRBJ2-3, with 8 bases identical to TRBD2. Germline V CDR1 and CDR2: SEHNR, FQNEAQ (reference sequence). With 5 bases clipped from V and 0 bases from J, the junction kept 4 bases outside the gene matches. The length of the CDR3 is 15 residues. CDR3 sequence (DNA): TGTGCCAGCAGCCCCCGGGAGGGGAGCACAGATACGCAGTATTTT. This sequence encodes CASSPREGSTDTQYF. Supplemented by reference TRBV7-9 and TRBJ2-3, the full variable domain reads DTGVSQNPRHKITKRGQNVTFRCDPISEHNRLYWYRQTLGQGPEFLTYFQNEAQLEKSRLLSDRFSAERPKGSFSTLEIQRTEQGDSAMYLCASSPREGSTDTQYFGPGTRLTVL.

The V and J genes are TRBV27 and TRBJ2-7, with TRBD1 matching 7 bases. Germline V gene lookup returns CDR1 MNHEY and CDR2 SMNVEV (reference sequence). The CDR3 sequence is 14 residues long. After removal of 5 bases from V and 1 base from J, the junction contained 5 bases not matched to a gene. This CDR3 is CASSALGQSYEQYF. The CDR3 region has the DNA TGTGCCAGCAGTGCCTTGGGACAGTCCTACGAGCAGTACTTC.

Ten or more counts support this clonotype. This chain joins TRBV19 and TRBJ1-6; maybe TRBD1 (5 bases). The CDR3 extends over 17 amino acids. Germline lookup yields CDR1 LNHDA and CDR2 SQIVND (reference sequence). Deletions cut 9 bases from V and 0 bases from J, with 18 bases between. In DNA form, the CDR3 reads TGTGCCAGAAGCATGGGGACGGATAGCTCCTATAATTCACCCCTCCACTTT. Translating it yields CARSMGTDSSYNSPLHF.

The CDR3, as DNA: TGCGCCAGCAGCCAAGAAGCGAGAGATACGCAGTATTTT. This codes for CASSQEARDTQYF. V usage is TRBV4-1 and J usage is TRBJ2-3, with D unclear. This CDR3 spans 13 amino acids. In germline, CDR1 is MGHRA, CDR2 YSYEKL. V shed 0 bases and J shed 5 bases, with 6 bases lying between them.

The chain employs TRBV12-3 or TRBV12-4 and TRBJ2-5; 13 nucleotides line up with TRBD2. V lost 3 bases and J lost 5; bases outside the gene matches: 15. The CDR3 totals 19 residues. For the CDR3, the DNA is TGTGCCAGCAGTTTGGAGACTAGCGGGGGGTGGGGGTTGATTGAGACCCAGTACTTC. Translation: CASSLETSGGWGLIETQYF.

This clonotype occurred many times. This chain joins TRBV2 and TRBJ2-3; 8 bases fit TRBD1. Germline-derived CDR1 and CDR2 are SNHLY and FYNNEI. After removal of 3 bases from V and 6 bases from J, the junction contained 8 bases not matched to a gene. CDR3 length: 15 amino acids. The CDR3 region is CASSDGGQGWDTQYF. Here the CDR3 DNA reads TGTGCCAGCAGTGATGGAGGACAGGGATGGGATACGCAGTATTTT.

The V call is TRBV28, the J call TRBJ2-6, with no clear D. Germline V gene sequence: CDR1 MDHEN, CDR2 SYDVKM. The V gene lost 5 bases and the J gene lost 0 bases, with 11 bases spanning the gap. CDR3 length: 16 amino acids. In DNA, the CDR3 is TGTGCCAGCAGTACCAACCACTACTCTGGGGCCAACGTCCTGACTTTC. This codes for CASSTNHYSGANVLTF.

The genes are TRBV7-9 and TRBJ1-1, with 11 bases fitting TRBD1. This CDR3 spans 17 amino acids. The V and J ends lost 2 bases and 1 base, in that order; junction bases with no gene match: 6. CDR1 and CDR2 (germline): SEHNR, FQNEAQ (reference sequence). The CDR3 bases are TGTGCCAGCAGCTTACCGCTTGGGACAGGGGGGAACACTGAAGCTTTCTTT. As protein: CASSLPLGTGGNTEAFF.

This clonotype occurred a few times. V gene TRBV25-1 combines with J gene TRBJ2-3; D uncertain. V was pared by 1 base and J by 4 bases, with 9 bases between. The CDR3 sequence is 14 residues long. Germline CDR1 MGHDK, CDR2 SYGVNS. The CDR3 DNA reads TGTGCCAGCAGTGAATTAGCCCCGGCAGATACGCAGTATTTT. It specifies CASSELAPADTQYF.

V gene TRBV7-9 combines with J gene TRBJ2-1, with a tentative D call TRBD2 (7 bases). Looked up from germline, CDR1 is SEHNR and CDR2 is FQNEAQ (reference sequence). The CDR3 consists of 14 residues. Between the trimmed V and J ends, which lost 8 bases and 8 bases, there was a span of 19 bases. The CDR3 nucleotides read TGTGCCAGCGGGGGGGGGGGCGGGTGGGATGAGCAGTTCTTC. This gives the protein CASGGGGGWDEQFF. Using reference TRBV7-9 and TRBJ2-1 for the parts outside the CDR3, the full variable domain is DTGVSQNPRHKITKRGQNVTFRCDPISEHNRLYWYRQTLGQGPEFLTYFQNEAQLEKSRLLSDRFSAERPKGSFSTLEIQRTEQGDSAMYLCASGGGGGWDEQFFGPGTRLTVL.

The table lists this clonotype with a few counts. The chain has TRBV27 and TRBJ2-5, with 7 bases lining up with TRBD1. The CDR3 sequence is 16 residues long. V lost 6 bases to trimming and J lost 5 bases; unmatched junction nucleotides: 15. Looked up from germline, CDR1 is MNHEY and CDR2 is SMNVEV (reference sequence). CDR3 region: CASRETGSWEEETQYF. For the CDR3, the DNA is TGTGCCAGCAGGGAGACAGGGAGTTGGGAAGAGGAGACCCAGTACTTC.